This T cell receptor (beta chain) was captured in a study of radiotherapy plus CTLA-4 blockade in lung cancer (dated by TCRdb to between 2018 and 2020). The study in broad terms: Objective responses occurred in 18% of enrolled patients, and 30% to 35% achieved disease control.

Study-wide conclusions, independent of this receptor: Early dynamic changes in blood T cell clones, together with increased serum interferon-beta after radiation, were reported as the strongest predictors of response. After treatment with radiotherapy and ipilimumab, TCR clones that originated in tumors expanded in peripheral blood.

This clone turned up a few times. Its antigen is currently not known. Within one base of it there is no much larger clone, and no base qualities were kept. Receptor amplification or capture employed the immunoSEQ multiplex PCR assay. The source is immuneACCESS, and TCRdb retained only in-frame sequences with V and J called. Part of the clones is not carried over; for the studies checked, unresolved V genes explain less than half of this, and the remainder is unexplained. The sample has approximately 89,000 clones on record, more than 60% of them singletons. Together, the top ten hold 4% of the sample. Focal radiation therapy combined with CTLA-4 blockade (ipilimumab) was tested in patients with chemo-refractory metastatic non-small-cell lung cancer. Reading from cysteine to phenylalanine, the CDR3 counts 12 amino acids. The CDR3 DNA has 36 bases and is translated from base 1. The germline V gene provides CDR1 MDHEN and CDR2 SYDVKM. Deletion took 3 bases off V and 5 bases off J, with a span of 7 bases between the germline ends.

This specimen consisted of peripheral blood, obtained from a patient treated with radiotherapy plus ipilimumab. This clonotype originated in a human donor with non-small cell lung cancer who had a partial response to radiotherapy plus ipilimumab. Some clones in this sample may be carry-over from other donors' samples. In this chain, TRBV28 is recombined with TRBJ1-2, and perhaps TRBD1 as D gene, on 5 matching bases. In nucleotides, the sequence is TGTGCCAGCAGTTTTGCAGGGTATGGCTACACCTTC. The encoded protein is CASSFAGYGYTF.